The source of this TCR beta chain is a study of blood T cell repertoires in COVID-19 (dated by TCRdb to about 2020). Regarding the complete study: Collaborator samples came from the United States, Italy and Spain and covered acute and convalescent phases of COVID-19. The prospective study material was composed of cDNA or gDNA derived from T cells, B-cell-depleted T cells, or PBMCs. The repertoires were released in a freely available public database intended as a resource for research on the immune response to SARS-CoV-2. Deeply sampled blood TCRbeta repertoires from subjects exposed to, actively infected with, or recovered from COVID-19 were included in the dataset. Where HLA class I and class II types were available, the types were taken from metadata supplied by the sample provider, not from assay-based typing. Samples came from the ongoing ImmuneRACE study (first 160 participants) plus 1,254 subjects from 6 global collaborators. Sample metadata almost always included a de-identified subject ID, COVID-19 status, age in years and sex. Beyond this particular receptor, the publication reports: The quantity of clinical and demographic metadata differed by source and by participant and was supplied without curation.

Counted from cysteine to phenylalanine, this CDR3 has 14 amino acids. Of the read, only the CDR3 DNA is kept; its 42 bases are in frame from base 1. Trimming takes 3 bases from V and 4 bases from J, and the germline ends sit 12 bases apart. The CDR1 and CDR2 encoded by the germline V gene are SGHTA and FQGNSA. Turning to this clone: Its antigen is currently not known. One base away there is no much larger clone; base qualities are not given.

Enrolling through a virtual design, the prospective study's participants ranged in age from roughly 18 to 95 years and lived across 24 United States geographic areas. Cohort assignment in the prospective study relied on participant-reported clinical history from a screening survey and a study questionnaire. Recovered participants in ImmuneRACE Cohort 3 were defined as having two consecutive negative NP/OP PCR tests, clearance from a healthcare professional, or resolution of symptoms. In the prospective study, whole blood, serum and a nasopharyngeal or oropharyngeal swab were collected from each participant by mobile phlebotomists. Additional blood draws and questionnaires over an approximately two-month period could optionally be provided by prospective study participants. Blood samples from the prospective study were shipped frozen or at room temperature prior to DNA extraction. TCRbeta CDR3 regions were amplified from genomic DNA by means of the immunoSEQ Assay, a bias-controlled multiplex PCR. The original pipeline was this. Within the assay, amplification of reference gene primers was used to estimate how many nucleated cells each sample contained. Sequence reads were collapsed and filtered to measure the absolute abundance of every unique TCRbeta CDR3 rearrangement. Productive Simpson clonality was computed per sample as the square root of Simpson's diversity index over productive rearrangements. What TCRdb holds here is the immuneACCESS table cut down to in-frame rearrangements. Part of the clones is not present; checked against another copy, under half of the missing clones reflect an unresolved V gene, and the others are unexplained. The D gene and trimming were derived from the DNA, and the V and J assignments and clone size from that table. The sample profile shows 350,000 to 400,000 clones; 80% to 90% of them were found once. The ten largest clones add up to approximately 1% of the sample.

The receptor comes from a man younger than 30 who had recovered from COVID-19. The chain links TRBV7-2 with TRBJ1-1; tentative D gene TRBD1, with 6 bases matching. The sample comprised PBMCs or T cells enriched from blood (not recorded which). The sequenced DNA: TGTGCCAGCAGCTTCGCGGGGGCGCGCACTGAAGCTTTCTTT. This yields the protein CASSFAGARTEAFF.